The 6 T cell receptor beta chains in this list originate from one sample, sequenced in a study of blood T cell repertoires in COVID-19 (TCRdb year 2020). Library preparation used the immunoSEQ multiplex PCR assay. Sourced from immuneACCESS, this table was stored by TCRdb with only in-frame sequences that have V and J called. A share of the clones is absent; for the studies checked, an unresolved V gene accounts for under half, and the remainder has no known explanation. Counted in this sample were hundreds of thousands of clones; about 93% of them appeared once. The top ten clones comprise 1.5% to 2% of the sample. The specimen sequenced was PBMCs or T cells enriched from blood (not recorded which). The receptor source for this set is a woman under 30 who had recovered from COVID-19.

The chain recombines TRBV19 with TRBJ1-2, with D possibly being TRBD1 (6 bases). This CDR3 region has 20 residues. Trimming took off 5 bases at V and 2 bases at J, with 30 bases between the two ends. Per germline, CDR1 LNHDA and CDR2 SQIVND (reference sequence). CDR3 nucleotide sequence: TGTGCCAGTAGTCTGTTTTGGAATATAAAACAGGGTTTTACCAACTATGGCTACACCTTC. This sequence encodes CASSLFWNIKQGFTNYGYTF.

This rearrangement joins TRBV12-3 or TRBV12-4 to TRBJ1-5; weak D call: TRBD1 (6 bases). CDR3 length equals 13 residues. Trimming pared 5 bases from V and 4 bases from J, leaving 9 bases between. In DNA, the CDR3 is TGTGCCAGCAGTAACAGGGATAATCAGCCCCAGCATTTT. As protein: CASSNRDNQPQHF.

The V and J genes are TRBV29-1 and TRBJ2-5; D not certain. Germline V CDR1 and CDR2: SQVTM, ANQGSEA. The V end was cut by 7 bases, the J end by 2 bases, with 11 bases between. The CDR3 totals 12 residues. The CDR3 protein is CSGSQRQETQYF. The CDR3 coding sequence is TGCAGCGGGAGCCAGAGACAAGAGACCCAGTACTTC.

The chain carries TRBV5-4 and TRBJ1-2, with 8 bases aligning to TRBD1. J was trimmed by 2 bases and V by 4 bases; bases with no gene match: 4. Germline CDR1 and CDR2: SGHNT and YYREEE (reference sequence). There are 14 residues in the CDR3. This CDR3 is CASSRGQGNYGYTF. As DNA, the CDR3 is TGTGCCAGCAGCCGCGGACAGGGAAACTATGGCTACACCTTC.

This chain joins TRBV6-5 and TRBJ1-1; a possible D gene is TRBD1 (6 bases). Germline lookup yields CDR1 MNHEY and CDR2 SVGAGI. Trimming left V 2 bases short and J 0 bases short, with 10 bases between. The CDR3 has 15 amino acids. The DNA for the CDR3 is TGTGCCAGCAGTTACGGGGGCGGAATGAACACTGAAGCTTTCTTT. Translated, it gives CASSYGGGMNTEAFF.

The chain links TRBV7-3 to TRBJ2-1; D possibly corresponds to TRBD2 (5 bases). The CDR3 is 14 amino acids. The germline V gene has CDR1 SGHTA and CDR2 FQGTGA. The V and J ends lost 2 bases and 6 bases respectively, with 11 bases between them. CDR3 amino acids: CASSLYRESNEQFF. The CDR3 DNA is TGTGCCAGCAGCTTATATCGGGAATCCAATGAGCAGTTCTTC.